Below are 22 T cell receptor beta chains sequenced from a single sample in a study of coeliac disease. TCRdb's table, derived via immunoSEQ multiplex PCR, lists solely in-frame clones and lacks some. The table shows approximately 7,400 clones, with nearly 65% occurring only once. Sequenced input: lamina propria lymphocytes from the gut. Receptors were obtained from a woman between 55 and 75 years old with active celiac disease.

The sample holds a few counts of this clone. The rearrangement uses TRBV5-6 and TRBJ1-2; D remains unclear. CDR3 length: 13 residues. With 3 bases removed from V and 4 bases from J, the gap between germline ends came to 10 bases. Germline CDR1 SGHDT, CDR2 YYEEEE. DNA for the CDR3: TGTGCCAGCAGCTCCCCGGAGACCTATGGCTACACCTTC. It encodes CASSSPETYGYTF. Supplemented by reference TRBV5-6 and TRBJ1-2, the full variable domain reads DAGVTQSPTHLIKTRGQQVTLRCSPKSGHDTVSWYQQALGQGPQFIFQYYEEEERQRGNFPDRFSGHQFPNYSSELNVNALLLGDSALYLCASSSPETYGYTFGSGTRLTVV.

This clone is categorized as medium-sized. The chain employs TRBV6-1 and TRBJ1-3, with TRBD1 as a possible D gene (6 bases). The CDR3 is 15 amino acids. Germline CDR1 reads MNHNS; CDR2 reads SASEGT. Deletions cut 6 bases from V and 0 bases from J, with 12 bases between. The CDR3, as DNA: TGTGCCAGCAGCGTGTCGGACAGCTCTGGAAACACCATATATTTT. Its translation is CASSVSDSSGNTIYF.

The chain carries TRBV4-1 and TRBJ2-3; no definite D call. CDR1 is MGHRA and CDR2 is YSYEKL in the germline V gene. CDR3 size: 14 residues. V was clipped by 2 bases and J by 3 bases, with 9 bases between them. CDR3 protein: CASSQFQVTDTQYF. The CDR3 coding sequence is TGCGCCAGCAGCCAATTCCAGGTGACAGATACGCAGTATTTT.

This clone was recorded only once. CDR3 residues: CASSTRSVSNEKLFF. CDR3 nucleotides: TGTGCCAGCAGTACTAGGTCGGTTTCTAATGAAAAACTGTTTTTT. The chain has TRBV25-1 and TRBJ1-4; unclear D gene. Germline lookup yields CDR1 MGHDK and CDR2 SYGVNS. The CDR3 loop spans 15 amino acids. Trimming cost V 5 bases and J 3 bases, with 13 bases left between them. Together with reference TRBV25-1 and TRBJ1-4, the CDR3 gives the full variable domain: EADIYQTPRYLVIGTGKKITLECSQTMGHDKMYWYQQDPGMELHLIHYSYGVNSTEKGDLSSESTVSRIRTEHFPLTLESARPSHTSQYLCASSTRSVSNEKLFFGSGTQLSVL.

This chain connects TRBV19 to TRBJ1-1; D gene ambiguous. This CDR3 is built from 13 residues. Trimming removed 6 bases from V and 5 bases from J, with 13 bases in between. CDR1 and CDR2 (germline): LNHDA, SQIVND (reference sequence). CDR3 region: CASSNSYGTEAFF. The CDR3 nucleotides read TGTGCCAGTAGCAACTCTTACGGTACTGAAGCTTTCTTT.

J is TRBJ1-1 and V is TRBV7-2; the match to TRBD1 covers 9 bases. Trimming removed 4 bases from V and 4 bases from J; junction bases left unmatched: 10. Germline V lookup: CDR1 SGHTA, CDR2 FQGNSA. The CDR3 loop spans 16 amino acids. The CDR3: CASSSRQGVRSTEAFF. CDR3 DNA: TGTGCCAGCAGCTCCCGACAGGGGGTAAGGAGCACTGAAGCTTTCTTT.

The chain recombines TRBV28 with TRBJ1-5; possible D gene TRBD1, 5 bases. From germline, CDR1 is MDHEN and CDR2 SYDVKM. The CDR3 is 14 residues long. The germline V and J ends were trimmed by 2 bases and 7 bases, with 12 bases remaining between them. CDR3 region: CASSLRQNRQPQHF. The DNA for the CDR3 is TGTGCCAGCAGTTTACGACAGAACCGCCAGCCCCAGCATTTT.

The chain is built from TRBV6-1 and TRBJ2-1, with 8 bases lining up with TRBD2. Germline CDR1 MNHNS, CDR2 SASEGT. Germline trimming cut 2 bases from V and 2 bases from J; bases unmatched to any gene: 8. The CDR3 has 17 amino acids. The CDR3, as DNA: TGTGCCAGCAGTGAAAGTCAGCGGGGGCTACCCTACAATGAGCAGTTCTTC. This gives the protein CASSESQRGLPYNEQFF.

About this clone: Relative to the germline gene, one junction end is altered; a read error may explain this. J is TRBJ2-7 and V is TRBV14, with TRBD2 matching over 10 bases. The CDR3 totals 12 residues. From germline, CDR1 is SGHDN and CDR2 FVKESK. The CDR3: CASSHRLAGLNF. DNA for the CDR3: TGTGCCAGCAGCCATCGACTAGCGGGTCTAAACTTC.

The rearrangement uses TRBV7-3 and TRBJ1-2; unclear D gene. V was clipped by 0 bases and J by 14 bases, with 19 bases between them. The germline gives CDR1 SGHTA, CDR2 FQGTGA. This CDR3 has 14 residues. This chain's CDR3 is CASSLTSGSLYLTF. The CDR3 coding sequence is TGTGCCAGCAGCTTAACGTCCGGGAGCCTTTATTTAACCTTC.

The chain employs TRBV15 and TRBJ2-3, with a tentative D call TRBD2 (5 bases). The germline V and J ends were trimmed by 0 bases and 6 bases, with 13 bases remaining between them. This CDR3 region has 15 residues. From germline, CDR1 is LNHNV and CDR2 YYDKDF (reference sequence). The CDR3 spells CATSRDLGVVDTQYF. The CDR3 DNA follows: TGTGCCACCAGCAGAGATCTCGGGGTGGTCGATACGCAGTATTTT.

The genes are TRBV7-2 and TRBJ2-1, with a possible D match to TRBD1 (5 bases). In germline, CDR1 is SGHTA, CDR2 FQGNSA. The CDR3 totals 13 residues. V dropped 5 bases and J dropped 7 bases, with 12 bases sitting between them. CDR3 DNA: TGTGCCAGCAGCCTTCTACCAGGGAATGAGCAGTTCTTC. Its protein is CASSLLPGNEQFF.

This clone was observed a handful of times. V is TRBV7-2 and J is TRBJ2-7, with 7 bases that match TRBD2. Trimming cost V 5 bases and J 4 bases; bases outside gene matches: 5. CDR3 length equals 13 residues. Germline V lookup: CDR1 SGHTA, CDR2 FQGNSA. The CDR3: CASSPPGRYEQYF. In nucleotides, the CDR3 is TGTGCCAGCAGCCCACCCGGGAGGTACGAGCAGTACTTC.

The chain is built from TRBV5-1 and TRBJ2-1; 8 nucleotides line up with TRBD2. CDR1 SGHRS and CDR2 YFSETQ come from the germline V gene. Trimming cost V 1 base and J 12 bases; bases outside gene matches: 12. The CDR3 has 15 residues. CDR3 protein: CASSLKAGEVRAQFF. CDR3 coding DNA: TGCGCCAGCAGCTTGAAAGCGGGGGAAGTAAGGGCGCAGTTCTTC.

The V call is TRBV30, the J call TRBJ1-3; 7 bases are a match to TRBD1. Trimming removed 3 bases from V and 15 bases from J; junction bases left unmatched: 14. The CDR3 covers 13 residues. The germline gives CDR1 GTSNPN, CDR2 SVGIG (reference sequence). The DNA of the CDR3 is TGTGCCTGGAGGCCCCCCGTCGGGACAGCCAAATATTTT. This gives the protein CAWRPPVGTAKYF.

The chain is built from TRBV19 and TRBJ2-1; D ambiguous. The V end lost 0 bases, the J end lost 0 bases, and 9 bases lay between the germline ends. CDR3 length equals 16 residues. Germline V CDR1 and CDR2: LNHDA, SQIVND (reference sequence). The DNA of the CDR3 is TGTGCCAGTAGTATAGAGGGCTTCAGCTCCTACAATGAGCAGTTCTTC. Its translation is CASSIEGFSSYNEQFF.

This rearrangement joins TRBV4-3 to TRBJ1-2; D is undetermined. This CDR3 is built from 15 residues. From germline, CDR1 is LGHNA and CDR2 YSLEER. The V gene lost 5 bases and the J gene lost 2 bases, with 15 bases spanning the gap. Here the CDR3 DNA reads TGCGCCAGCAGCAAGAGAGGAGTTCCCAACTATGGCTACACCTTC. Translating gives CASSKRGVPNYGYTF.

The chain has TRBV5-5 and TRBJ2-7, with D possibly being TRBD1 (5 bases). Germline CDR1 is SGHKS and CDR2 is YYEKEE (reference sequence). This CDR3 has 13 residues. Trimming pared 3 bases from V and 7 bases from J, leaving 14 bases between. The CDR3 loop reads CASSWGPLGEQYF. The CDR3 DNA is TGTGCCAGCAGCTGGGGCCCTCTGGGGGAGCAGTACTTC.

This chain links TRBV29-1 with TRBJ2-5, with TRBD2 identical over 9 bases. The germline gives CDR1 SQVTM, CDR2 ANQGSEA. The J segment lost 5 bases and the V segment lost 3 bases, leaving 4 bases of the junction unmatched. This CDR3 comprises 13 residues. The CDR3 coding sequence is TGCAGCGTTGACGGACTAGCGATTGAGACCCAGTACTTC. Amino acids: CSVDGLAIETQYF.

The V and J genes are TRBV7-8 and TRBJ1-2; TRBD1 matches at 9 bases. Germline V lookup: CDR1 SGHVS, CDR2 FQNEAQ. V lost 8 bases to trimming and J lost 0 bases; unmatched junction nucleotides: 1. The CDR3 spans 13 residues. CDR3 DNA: TGTGCCAGCGGGACAGGGACTAACTATGGCTACACCTTC. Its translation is CASGTGTNYGYTF.

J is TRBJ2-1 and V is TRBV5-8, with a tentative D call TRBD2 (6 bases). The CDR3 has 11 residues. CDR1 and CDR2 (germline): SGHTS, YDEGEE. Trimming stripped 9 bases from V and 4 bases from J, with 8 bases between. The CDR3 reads CATGGYNEQFF. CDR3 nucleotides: TGTGCCACCGGGGGATACAATGAGCAGTTCTTC. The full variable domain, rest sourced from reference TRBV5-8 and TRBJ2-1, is EAGVTQSPTHLIKTRGQQATLRCSPISGHTSVYWYQQALGLGLQFLLWYDEGEERNRGNFPPRFSGRQFPNYSSELNVNALELEDSALYLCATGGYNEQFFGPGTRLTVL.

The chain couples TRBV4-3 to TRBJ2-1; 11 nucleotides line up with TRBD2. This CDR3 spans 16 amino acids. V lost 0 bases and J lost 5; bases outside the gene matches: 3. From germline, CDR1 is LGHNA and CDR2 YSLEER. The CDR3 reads CASSQELAGGNNEQFF. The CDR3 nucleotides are TGCGCCAGCAGCCAAGAGTTAGCGGGAGGGAACAATGAGCAGTTCTTC.